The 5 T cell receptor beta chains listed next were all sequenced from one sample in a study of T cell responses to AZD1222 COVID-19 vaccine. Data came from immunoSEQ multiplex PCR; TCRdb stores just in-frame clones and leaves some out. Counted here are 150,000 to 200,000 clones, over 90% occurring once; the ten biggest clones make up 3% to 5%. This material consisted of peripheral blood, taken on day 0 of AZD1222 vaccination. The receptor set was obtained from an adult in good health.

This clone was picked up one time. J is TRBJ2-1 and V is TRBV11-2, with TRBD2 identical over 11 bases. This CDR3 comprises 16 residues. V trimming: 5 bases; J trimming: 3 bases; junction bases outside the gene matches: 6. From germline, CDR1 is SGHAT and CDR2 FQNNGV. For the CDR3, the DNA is TGTGCCAGCAGCGATCCGGGGACTAGCGGCTACAATGAGCAGTTCTTC. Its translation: CASSDPGTSGYNEQFF. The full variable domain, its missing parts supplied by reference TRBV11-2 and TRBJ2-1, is EAGVAQSPRYKIIEKRQSVAFWCNPISGHATLYWYQQILGQGPKLLIQFQNNGVVDDSQLPKDRFSAERLKGVDSTLKIQPAKLEDSAVYLCASSDPGTSGYNEQFFGPGTRLTVL.

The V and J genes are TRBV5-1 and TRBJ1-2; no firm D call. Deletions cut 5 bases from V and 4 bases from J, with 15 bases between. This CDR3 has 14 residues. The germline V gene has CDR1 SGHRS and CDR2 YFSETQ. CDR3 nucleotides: TGCGCCAGCAGATTGACCGGGAGTCTCTATGGCTACACCTTC. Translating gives CASRLTGSLYGYTF.

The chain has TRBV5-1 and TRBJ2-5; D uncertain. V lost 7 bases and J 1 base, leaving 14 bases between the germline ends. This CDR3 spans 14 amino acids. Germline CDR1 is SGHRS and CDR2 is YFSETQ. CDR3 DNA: TGCGCCAGCCAGAAAGGCACAACCCAAGAGACCCAGTACTTC. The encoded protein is CASQKGTTQETQYF.

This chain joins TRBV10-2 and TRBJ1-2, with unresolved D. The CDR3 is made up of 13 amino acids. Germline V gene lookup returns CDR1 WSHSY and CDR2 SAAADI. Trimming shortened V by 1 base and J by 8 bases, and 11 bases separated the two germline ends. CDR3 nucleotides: TGCGCCAGCAGTGAGTTGCGCAGTCACGGCTACACCTTC. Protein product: CASSELRSHGYTF.

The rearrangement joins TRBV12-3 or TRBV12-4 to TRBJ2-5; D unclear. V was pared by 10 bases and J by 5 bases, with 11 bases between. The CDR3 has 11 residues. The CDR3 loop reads CATSAGETQYF. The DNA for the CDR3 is TGTGCCACCTCAGCCGGGGAGACCCAGTACTTC.